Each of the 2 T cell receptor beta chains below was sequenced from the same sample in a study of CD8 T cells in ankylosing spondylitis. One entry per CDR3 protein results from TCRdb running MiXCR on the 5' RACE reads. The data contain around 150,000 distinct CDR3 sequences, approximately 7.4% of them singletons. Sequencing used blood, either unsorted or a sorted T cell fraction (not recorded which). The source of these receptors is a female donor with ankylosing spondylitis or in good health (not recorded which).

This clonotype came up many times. The CDR3 coding sequence is TGTGCCAGCTCCCGGACGGGAAGCTCCTACAATGAGCAGTTCTTC. Translating it yields CASSRTGSSYNEQFF. The chain couples TRBV3-1 to TRBJ2-1, with D tentatively TRBD2 (5 bases). This CDR3 contains 15 residues. Germline V gene data show CDR1 as LGHDT and CDR2 as YNNKEL (reference sequence). V gave up 8 bases and J gave up 0 bases, with 14 bases separating them.

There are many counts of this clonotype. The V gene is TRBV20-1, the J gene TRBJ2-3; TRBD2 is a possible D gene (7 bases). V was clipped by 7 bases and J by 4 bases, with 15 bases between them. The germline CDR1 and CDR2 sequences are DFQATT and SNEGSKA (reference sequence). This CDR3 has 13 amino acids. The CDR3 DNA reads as TGCAGTGTAGGGGGGGGGAGCGCAGATACGCAGTATTTT. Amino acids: CSVGGGSADTQYF.